Ten or more counts support the clone carrying this T cell receptor beta chain. Its antigen is unidentified. Ophthalmopathy donors' eye disease showed moderate-to-severe activity, CAS of at least 3, NOSPECS of at least 4 and duration under 3 months. These data originate in a study of Graves' ophthalmopathy and Graves' hyperthyroidism. The germline V and J ends were trimmed by 4 bases and 3 bases, with 11 bases remaining between them. This CDR3 is built from 14 residues. Germline V gene sequence: CDR1 SGHRS, CDR2 YFSETQ. Study results and caveats: Predictions made by the model for ophthalmopathy progression reached approximately 70% sensitivity and about 72% specificity. The blood repertoire also included most expanded thyroid clonotypes above 0.001 frequency. Sensitivity of roughly 88% and specificity of almost 83% were achieved when a 13-signature model separated ophthalmopathy from stable hyperthyroidism.

CDR3 regions of TCR beta were amplified from RNA transcripts. A first-round RT-PCR used HTBI primers, followed by a second-round multiplex PCR. TCRdb recomputed calls from the multiplex PCR reads with MiXCR, one row per CDR3 protein. Among roughly 400,000 distinct CDR3 sequences, roughly 18% were seen once, and the ten largest hold more than 1.5%. The chain has TRBV5-1 and TRBJ1-5; weak D call: TRBD1 (5 bases). Sequencing was carried out using peripheral blood. The clonotype comes from a woman younger than 30 with Graves' ophthalmopathy. The CDR3 DNA is TGCGCCAGCAGCCAGGGACCGGACAATCAGCCCCAGCATTTT. This sequence encodes CASSQGPDNQPQHF.